This TCR beta chain was obtained from a study of T cell repertoires in cytomegalovirus infection. Study-level information: Public TCR beta signatures were indicative of both CMV infection and a matching HLA type.

MiXCR, applied by TCRdb to the reads, yields one record per CDR3 protein. The data hold some 600,000 distinct CDR3 sequences, with roughly 24% observed a single time. Germline-derived CDR1 and CDR2 are LGHNA and YNFKEQ. This CDR3 has 17 amino acids. Trimming removed 3 bases from V and 1 base from J; junction bases left unmatched: 6. The sequencing sample was made of CD8+ T cells from PBMCs. V gene TRBV4-2 combines with J gene TRBJ2-2; 9 nucleotides agree with TRBD1. The sequence was obtained from a human donor in good health (CMV status not recorded). Some clones in this sample may be carry-over from other donors' samples. In DNA, the CDR3 is TGTGCCAGCAGCCAGTTACCGGGACAGGGGAACACCGGGGAGCTGTTTTTT. This gives the protein CASSQLPGQGNTGELFF.